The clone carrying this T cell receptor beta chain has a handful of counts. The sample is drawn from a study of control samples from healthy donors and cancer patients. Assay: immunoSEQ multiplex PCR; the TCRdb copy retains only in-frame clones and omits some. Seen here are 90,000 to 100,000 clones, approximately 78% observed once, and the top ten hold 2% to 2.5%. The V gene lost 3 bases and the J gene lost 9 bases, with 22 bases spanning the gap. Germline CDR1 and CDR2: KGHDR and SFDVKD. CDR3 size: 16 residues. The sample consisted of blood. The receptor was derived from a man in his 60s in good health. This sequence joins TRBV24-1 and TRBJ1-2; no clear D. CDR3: CATSDTQTTPFWSYTF. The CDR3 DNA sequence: TGTGCCACCAGTGATACCCAGACAACCCCGTTTTGGAGCTACACCTTC.